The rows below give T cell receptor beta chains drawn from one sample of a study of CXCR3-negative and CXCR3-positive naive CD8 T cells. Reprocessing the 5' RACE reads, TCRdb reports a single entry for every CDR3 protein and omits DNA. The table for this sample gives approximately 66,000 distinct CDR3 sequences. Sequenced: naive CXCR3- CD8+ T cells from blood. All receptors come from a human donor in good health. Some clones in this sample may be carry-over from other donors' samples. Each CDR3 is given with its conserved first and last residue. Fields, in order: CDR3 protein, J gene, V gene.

CASSLGPGQTTYNEQFF	TRBJ2-1	TRBV11-2
CASRDRSYNEQFF	TRBJ2-1	TRBV7-9
CASSHRDLVEDYEQYF	TRBJ2-7	TRBV7-9
CASRLVAGGPNEQFF	TRBJ2-1	TRBV7-6
CASSLAENYGYTF	TRBJ1-2	TRBV7-9
CASSLEANTEAFF	TRBJ1-1	TRBV4-3
CATSRDPESNQPQHF	TRBJ1-5	TRBV15
CASTLPLAGRNEQFF	TRBJ2-1	TRBV12-3/TRBV12-4
CASSQTGGSYNSPLHF	TRBJ1-6	TRBV6-5
CSVSGLNTEAFF	TRBJ1-1	TRBV29-1
CASSMDRGPLEKLFF	TRBJ1-4	TRBV12-3/TRBV12-4
CASRARTGRYVYNEQFF	TRBJ2-1	TRBV28
CASSLSLDSLGEQYF	TRBJ2-7	TRBV28
CASSRRADFTGELFF	TRBJ2-2	TRBV5-4
CASSLGLAQGKLFF	TRBJ1-4	TRBV27
CASSSTQGQGPNSPLHF	TRBJ1-6	TRBV3-1
CAIGDWFERPGQETQYF	TRBJ2-5	TRBV10-3
CASSQDRAYNEQFF	TRBJ2-1	TRBV4-1
CASSPGASGTQETQYF	TRBJ2-5	TRBV6-5
CASSLKGLAGVGSEQFF	TRBJ2-1	TRBV7-3
CASSDSKRVREEYEQYF	TRBJ2-7	TRBV6-4
CASSSGFTPNQPQHF	TRBJ1-5	TRBV5-5
CSARPGGSNTGELFF	TRBJ2-2	TRBV20-1
CASRSWEDHQPQHF	TRBJ1-5	TRBV28
CSARWGQTETQYF	TRBJ2-5	TRBV20-1
CASSFIGEETQYF	TRBJ2-5	TRBV28
CASSLRTGHNEQFF	TRBJ2-1	TRBV28
CASTVGGSYEQYF	TRBJ2-7	TRBV25-1
CSAPRNGGAGDTQYF	TRBJ2-3	TRBV20-1
CASSQDLAGGTDTQYF	TRBJ2-3	TRBV4-2
CASSPTTNYGYTF	TRBJ1-2	TRBV12-3/TRBV12-4
CSDTGHNIGNTEAFF	TRBJ1-1	TRBV20-1
CASSLPQGLYEQYF	TRBJ2-7	TRBV28
CASSFRGVLSYEQYF	TRBJ2-7	TRBV28
CASSPRATSGTYTDTQYF	TRBJ2-3	TRBV5-1
CSVEDRGIGQETQYF	TRBJ2-5	TRBV29-1
CATKESANTEAFF	TRBJ1-1	TRBV27
CASSWGQGAYEQYF	TRBJ2-7	TRBV27
CASSPPGALHEELFF	TRBJ1-4	TRBV12-3/TRBV12-4
CSARPPNTGELFF	TRBJ2-2	TRBV20-1
CASSGPRGEKLFF	TRBJ1-4	TRBV7-9
CSVDEGAGVRYNEQFF	TRBJ2-1	TRBV29-1
CSARDVDRLAEQYF	TRBJ2-7	TRBV20-1